This T cell receptor beta chain derives from a study of T cells in localized non-small cell lung cancer. Whole-study findings and limits: For the top 100 tumor clones, a median roughly 56 also appeared in adjacent lung. Peak T cell clonality was found in uninvolved adjacent lung, exceeding tumor. There was an association of higher blood T cell density with longer overall survival.

Comments on this clone: No antigen is known for it.

Some clones are missing from TCRdb's copy, which holds only in-frame ones; the method was immunoSEQ multiplex PCR. This sample has under 150,000 clones, with more than 70% found just once. Germline V gives CDR1 MDHEN, CDR2 SYDVKM. CDR3 length: 14 residues. V lost 6 bases and J lost 5; bases outside the gene matches: 6. The V gene is TRBV28, the J gene TRBJ2-2; 7 bases match TRBD2. The specimen comprised peripheral blood, sampled before any cancer treatment. This receptor was taken from a female donor at least 60 years old with stage I lung adenocarcinoma. CDR3 residues: CASRTGGSTGELFF. CDR3 nucleotides: TGTGCCAGCAGGACTGGCGGGAGTACCGGGGAGCTGTTTTTT.